In its sample, the clone carrying this TCR beta chain was seen a few times. Its antigen is as yet unknown. The data belong to a study of cytomegalovirus exposure and HLA in healthy donors. Amplification used 60 Vbeta primers and 13 Jbeta primers. Using immunoSEQ multiplex PCR, the repertoire was profiled, and TCRdb retains in-frame clones only, with some absent. The sample contains roughly 100,000 clones, roughly 80% of which appear only once. General study results and limits: The authors considered a cluster of highly shared sequence variants likely to be a sequencing artifact.

The TCR comes from a man aged 25-45 years in good health and CMV-seropositive. The sequenced material came from PBMCs.

The DNA of the CDR3 is TGCGCCAGCAGCCAAGTCGGGACAGGGGGAACTAATGAAAAACTGTTTTTT. It yields the protein CASSQVGTGGTNEKLFF. The chain has TRBV4-1 and TRBJ1-4; TRBD1 agrees at 11 bases. Trimming removed 1 base from V and 1 base from J; junction bases left unmatched: 2. The CDR3 extends over 17 amino acids. Germline V lookup: CDR1 MGHRA, CDR2 YSYEKL.